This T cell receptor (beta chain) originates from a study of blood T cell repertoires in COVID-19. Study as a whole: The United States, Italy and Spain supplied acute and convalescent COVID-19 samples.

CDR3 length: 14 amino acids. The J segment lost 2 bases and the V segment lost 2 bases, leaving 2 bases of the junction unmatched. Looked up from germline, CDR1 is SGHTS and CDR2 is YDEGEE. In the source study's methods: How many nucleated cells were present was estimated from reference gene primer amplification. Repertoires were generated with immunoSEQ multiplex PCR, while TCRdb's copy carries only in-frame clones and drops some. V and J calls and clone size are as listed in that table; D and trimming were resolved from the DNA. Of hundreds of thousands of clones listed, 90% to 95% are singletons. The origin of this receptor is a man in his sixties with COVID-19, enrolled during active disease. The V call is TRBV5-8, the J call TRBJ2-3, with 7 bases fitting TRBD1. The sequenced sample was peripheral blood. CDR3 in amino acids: CASSFGTDTDTQYF. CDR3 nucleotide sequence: TGTGCCAGCAGCTTTGGGACAGACACAGATACGCAGTATTTT.